This T cell receptor beta chain originates from a study of control samples from healthy donors and cancer patients. The count of this clone is one. The data were produced by immunoSEQ multiplex PCR, yet TCRdb's version contains in-frame clones alone and is incomplete. The sample has roughly 80,000 clones; about 90% are singletons. The CDR3 contains 16 residues. The V gene lost 0 bases and the J gene lost 4 bases, with 15 bases spanning the gap. The germline V gene encodes CDR1 GTSNPN and CDR2 SVGIG (reference sequence). The origin of this receptor is a man aged 50-59 years in good health. Sequencing was done on a sample of blood. The chain joins TRBV30 to TRBJ1-4; no clear D gene. CDR3 in DNA: TGTGCCTGGAGTGTCGATAAAGGGCGAGGTAATGAAAAACTGTTTTTT. Translation gives CAWSVDKGRGNEKLFF.